A selection of T cell receptor beta chains follows, all from one sample in a study of early T cells in non-severe SARS-CoV-2 infection. Via MiXCR, TCRdb re-called the 5' RACE reads, giving one row per CDR3 protein. The sample comprises more than 60,000 distinct CDR3 sequences, over 4% of which are singletons, and 4.9% rests with the top ten. The sample consisted of whole blood. All receptors derive from an adult who was a healthcare worker with PCR-confirmed SARS-CoV-2 infection or an uninfected control (not recorded which). Each CDR3 is given with its conserved first and last residue. The order of the fields is CDR3 protein, clone size, J gene, V gene, CDR3 length. For some rows the clone size is stated as once, few or many, or as a class when expanded; others skip it.

CDR3 protein: CASSSDLGQTNYGYTF
clone size: few
J gene: TRBJ1-2
V gene: TRBV7-9
CDR3 length: 16

CDR3 protein: CASSLGLEPTGQYF
clone size: -
J gene: TRBJ2-7
V gene: TRBV10-1
CDR3 length: 14

CDR3 protein: CAAGTAYEQYF
clone size: many
J gene: TRBJ2-7
V gene: TRBV10-3
CDR3 length: 11

CDR3 protein: CASSGRFDDPRSAFF
clone size: many
J gene: TRBJ1-1
V gene: TRBV9
CDR3 length: 15

CDR3 protein: CASSFRGTDTQYF
clone size: many
J gene: TRBJ2-3
V gene: TRBV7-2
CDR3 length: 13

CDR3 protein: CASSIPLAGPFF
clone size: many
J gene: TRBJ2-1
V gene: TRBV19
CDR3 length: 12

CDR3 protein: CSADPGLAGYNEQFF
clone size: many
J gene: TRBJ2-1
V gene: TRBV20-1
CDR3 length: 15

CDR3 protein: CASRDGGITGELFF
clone size: many
J gene: TRBJ2-2
V gene: TRBV6-5
CDR3 length: 14

CDR3 protein: CASSELGARTEAFF
clone size: -
J gene: TRBJ1-1
V gene: TRBV25-1
CDR3 length: 14

CDR3 protein: CAISDPHRGLSNQPQHF
clone size: many
J gene: TRBJ1-5
V gene: TRBV10-3
CDR3 length: 17

CDR3 protein: CASSSYTGDNSYEQYF
clone size: -
J gene: TRBJ2-7
V gene: TRBV7-9
CDR3 length: 16

CDR3 protein: CASSQENGGAQWNTEAFF
clone size: -
J gene: TRBJ1-1
V gene: TRBV4-2
CDR3 length: 18

CDR3 protein: CSASSYSSGRADEQFF
clone size: few
J gene: TRBJ2-1
V gene: TRBV20-1
CDR3 length: 16

CDR3 protein: CASSQGHLAKNIQYF
clone size: few
J gene: TRBJ2-4
V gene: TRBV12-3/TRBV12-4
CDR3 length: 15

CDR3 protein: CASSWDRGEQFF
clone size: many
J gene: TRBJ2-1
V gene: TRBV5-4
CDR3 length: 12

CDR3 protein: CASSPRQGQSMIGGYTF
clone size: many
J gene: TRBJ1-2
V gene: TRBV9
CDR3 length: 17